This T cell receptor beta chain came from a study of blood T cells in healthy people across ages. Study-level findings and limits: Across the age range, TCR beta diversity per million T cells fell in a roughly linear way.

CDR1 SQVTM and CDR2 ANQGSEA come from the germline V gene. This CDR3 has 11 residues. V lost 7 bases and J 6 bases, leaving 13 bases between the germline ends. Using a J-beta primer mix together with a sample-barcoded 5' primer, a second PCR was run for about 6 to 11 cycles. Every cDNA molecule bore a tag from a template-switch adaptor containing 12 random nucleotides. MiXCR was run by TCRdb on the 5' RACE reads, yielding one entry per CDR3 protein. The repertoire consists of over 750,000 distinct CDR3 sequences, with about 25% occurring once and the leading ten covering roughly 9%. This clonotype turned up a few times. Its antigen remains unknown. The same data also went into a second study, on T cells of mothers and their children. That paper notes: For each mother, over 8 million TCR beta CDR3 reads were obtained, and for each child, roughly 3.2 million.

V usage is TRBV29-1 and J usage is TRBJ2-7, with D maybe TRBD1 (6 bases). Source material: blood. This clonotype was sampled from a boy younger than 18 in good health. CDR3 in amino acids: CSATGYGEQYF. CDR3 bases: TGCAGCGCTACAGGGTACGGCGAGCAGTACTTC.